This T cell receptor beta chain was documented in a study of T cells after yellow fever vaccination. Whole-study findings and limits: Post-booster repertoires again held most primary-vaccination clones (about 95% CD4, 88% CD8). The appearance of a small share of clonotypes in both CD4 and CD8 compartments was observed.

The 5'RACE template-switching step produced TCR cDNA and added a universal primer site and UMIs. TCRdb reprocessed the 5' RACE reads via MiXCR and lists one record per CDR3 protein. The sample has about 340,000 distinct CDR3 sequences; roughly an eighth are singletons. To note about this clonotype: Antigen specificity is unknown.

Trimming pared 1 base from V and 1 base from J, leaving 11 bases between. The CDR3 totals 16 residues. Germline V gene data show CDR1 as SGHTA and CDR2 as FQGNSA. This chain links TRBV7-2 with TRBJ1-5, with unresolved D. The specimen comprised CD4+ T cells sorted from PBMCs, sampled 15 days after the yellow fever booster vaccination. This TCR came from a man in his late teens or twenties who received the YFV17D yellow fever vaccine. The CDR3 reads CASSLVTKGSNQPQHF. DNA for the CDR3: TGTGCCAGCAGCTTAGTCACAAAGGGCAGCAATCAGCCCCAGCATTTT.